This TCR beta chain emerged from a study of blood T cell repertoires in COVID-19. The overall study: The United States, Italy and Spain were the sources of the acute and convalescent COVID-19 samples. The analysed material was cDNA or gDNA that came from T cells, B-cell-depleted T cells, or PBMCs.

The CDR3 spans 15 residues. Germline assignment: CDR1 SGDLS and CDR2 YYNGEE. Between the trimmed V and J ends, which lost 1 base and 0 bases, there was a span of 9 bases. Under the authors' procedure: Amplified reference gene primers provided the basis for estimating nucleated cell counts. Assay: immunoSEQ multiplex PCR; the TCRdb copy retains only in-frame clones and omits some. That table furnishes V, J and clone size, whereas the DNA furnished D and trimming. The sample carries over 150,000 clones, 70% to 90% recorded once. Seattle's enrolled individuals joined amid active infection and were then monitored longitudinally.

The rearrangement links TRBV9 to TRBJ2-3, with a weak D call TRBD2 (6 bases). This sequence originates from a woman aged 80 or over with COVID-19, enrolled during active disease. The specimen sequenced was peripheral blood. The CDR3 nucleotides are TGTGCCAGCAGCGTATTGGGACTGAGCACAGATACGCAGTATTTT. Its protein is CASSVLGLSTDTQYF. The whole variable domain, filled in from reference TRBV9 and TRBJ2-3, reads DSGVTQTPKHLITATGQRVTLRCSPRSGDLSVYWYQQSLDQGLQFLIQYYNGEERAKGNILERFSAQQFPDLHSELNLSSLELGDSALYFCASSVLGLSTDTQYFGPGTRLTVL.